This T cell receptor beta chain was recovered during a study of cytomegalovirus exposure and HLA in healthy donors. Findings and limits, study-wide: Later analysis demonstrated an association between a missense DCLRE1C variant and TCR beta V- and J-gene trimming. Several V segments, TRBV6-2 and TRBV6-3 among them, could not be told apart and were dropped. Accurate HLA-A and HLA-B prediction from TCR beta sequences was reported for most subjects. In an earlier analysis, about 90% or about 30%: the productive usage of most TCR beta V segments.

Amplification used 60 Vbeta primers and 13 Jbeta primers. Here immunoSEQ multiplex PCR was the method, and the copy in TCRdb shows in-frame clones only, minus some. The table includes over 85,000 clones, under 75% detected once. As concerns this clone: Antigen unknown.

The V end was cut by 4 bases, the J end by 4 bases, with 8 bases between. Germline V gene data show CDR1 as SGHKS and CDR2 as YYEKEE (reference sequence). This CDR3 is built from 13 residues. This sequence originates from a female donor in good health and CMV-seronegative. The sequenced sample was PBMCs. The chain has TRBV5-5 and TRBJ2-2, with D unclear. DNA of the CDR3: TGTGCCAGCAGCGATTACAGCACCGGGGAGCTGTTTTTT. Its protein is CASSDYSTGELFF. The whole variable domain, remainder taken from reference TRBV5-5 and TRBJ2-2, is DAGVTQSPTHLIKTRGQQVTLRCSPISGHKSVSWYQQVLGQGPQFIFQYYEKEERGRGNFPDRFSARQFPNYSSELNVNALLLGDSALYLCASSDYSTGELFFGEGSRLTVL.